A single TCR beta chain is shown here with its context. Per the study methods: Reference gene primer amplification yielded estimated nucleated cell counts. Method: immunoSEQ multiplex PCR; TCRdb's copy keeps in-frame clones and lacks some. Clone size and the V and J calls come from that table; the DNA yielded D and trimming. The top ten clones hold roughly 1.8% of a sample with around 130,000 clones, around 80% of them seen once. This entry belongs to a study of blood T cell repertoires in COVID-19. Overall study context: Acute and convalescent COVID-19 samples came from the United States, Italy and Spain. T cells, B-cell-depleted T cells, or PBMCs provided the cDNA or gDNA that served as material.

This CDR3 comprises 13 residues. V was shortened by 5 bases and J by 1 base, with 8 bases between the two germline ends. From germline, CDR1 is SGHVS and CDR2 FQNEAQ. Sequencing was performed on peripheral blood. The origin of this receptor is a man in his 70s with acute or convalescent COVID-19. The chain uses TRBV7-8 and TRBJ1-2; unclear D gene. The CDR3 sequence: CASSRTDNYGYTF. DNA of the CDR3: TGTGCCAGCAGCCGTACAGATAACTATGGCTACACCTTC. Using reference TRBV7-8 and TRBJ1-2 for the parts outside the CDR3, the full variable domain is GAGVSQSPRYKVAKRGQDVALRCDPISGHVSLFWYQQALGQGPEFLTYFQNEAQLDKSGLPSDRFFAERPEGSVSTLKIQRTQQEDSAVYLCASSRTDNYGYTFGSGTRLTVV.